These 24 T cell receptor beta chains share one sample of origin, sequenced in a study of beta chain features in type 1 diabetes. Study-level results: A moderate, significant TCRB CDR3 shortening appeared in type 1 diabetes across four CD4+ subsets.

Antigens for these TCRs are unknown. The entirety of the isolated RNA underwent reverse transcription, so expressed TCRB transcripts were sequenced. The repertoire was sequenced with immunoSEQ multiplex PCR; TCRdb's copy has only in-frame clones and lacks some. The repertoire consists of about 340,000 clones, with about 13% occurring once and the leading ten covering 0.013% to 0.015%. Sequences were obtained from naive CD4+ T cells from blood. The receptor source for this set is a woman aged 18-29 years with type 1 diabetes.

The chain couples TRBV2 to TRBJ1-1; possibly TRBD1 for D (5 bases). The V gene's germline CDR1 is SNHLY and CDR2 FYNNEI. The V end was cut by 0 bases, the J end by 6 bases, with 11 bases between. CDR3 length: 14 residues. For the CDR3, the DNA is TGTGCCAGCAGTGAAGCGGGAGGGGCCGCTGAAGCTTTCTTT. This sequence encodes CASSEAGGAAEAFF.

CDR3 sequence: CASSEFGAVNTGELFF. CDR3 nucleotide sequence: TGTGCCAGCAGTGAATTTGGGGCGGTGAACACCGGGGAGCTGTTTTTT. The V gene is TRBV6-1, the J gene TRBJ2-2; tentative D call: TRBD1 (5 bases). The V and J ends lost 2 bases and 1 base respectively, with 11 bases between them. The CDR3 is 16 residues long. Germline CDR1 and CDR2: MNHNS and SASEGT.

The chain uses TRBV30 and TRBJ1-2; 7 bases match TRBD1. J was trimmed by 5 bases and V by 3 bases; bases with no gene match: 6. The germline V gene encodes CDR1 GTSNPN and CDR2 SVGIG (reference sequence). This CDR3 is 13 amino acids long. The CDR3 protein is CAWSVGGWYGYTF. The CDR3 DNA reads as TGTGCCTGGAGCGTAGGGGGCTGGTATGGCTACACCTTC.

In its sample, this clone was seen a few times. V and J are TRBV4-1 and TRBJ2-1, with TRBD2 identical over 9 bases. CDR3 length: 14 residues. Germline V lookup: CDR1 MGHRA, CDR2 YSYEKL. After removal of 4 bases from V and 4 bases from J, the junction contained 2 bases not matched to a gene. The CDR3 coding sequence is TGCGCCAGCAGCCCGGGACTAGCATACAATGAGCAGTTCTTC. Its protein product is CASSPGLAYNEQFF.

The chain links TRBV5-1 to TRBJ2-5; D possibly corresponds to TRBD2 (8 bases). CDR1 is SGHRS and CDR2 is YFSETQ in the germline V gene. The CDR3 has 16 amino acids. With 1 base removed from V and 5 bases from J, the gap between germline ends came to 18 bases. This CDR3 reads CASSLIGIAGQETQYF. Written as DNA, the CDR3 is TGCGCCAGCAGCTTGATTGGAATAGCGGGACAGGAGACCCAGTACTTC.

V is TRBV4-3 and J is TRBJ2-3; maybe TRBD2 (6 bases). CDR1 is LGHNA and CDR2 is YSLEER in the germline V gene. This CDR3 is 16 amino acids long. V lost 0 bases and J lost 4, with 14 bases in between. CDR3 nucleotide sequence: TGCGCCAGCAGCCAAGAATGGTGGGGAGGATCAGATACGCAGTATTTT. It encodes CASSQEWWGGSDTQYF.

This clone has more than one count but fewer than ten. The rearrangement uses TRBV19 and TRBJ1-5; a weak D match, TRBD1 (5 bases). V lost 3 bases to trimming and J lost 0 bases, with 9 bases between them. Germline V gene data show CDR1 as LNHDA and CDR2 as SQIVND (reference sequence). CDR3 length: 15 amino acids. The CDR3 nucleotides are TGTGCCAGTAGTATCGGCAGGGATAGCAATCAGCCCCAGCATTTT. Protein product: CASSIGRDSNQPQHF.

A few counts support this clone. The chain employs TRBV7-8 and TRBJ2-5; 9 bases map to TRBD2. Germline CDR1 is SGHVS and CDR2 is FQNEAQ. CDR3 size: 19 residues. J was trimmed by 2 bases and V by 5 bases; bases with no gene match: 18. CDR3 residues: CASSPRPAASGNIQETQYF. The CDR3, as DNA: TGTGCCAGCAGCCCCCGGCCCGCGGCTAGCGGGAACATTCAAGAGACCCAGTACTTC.

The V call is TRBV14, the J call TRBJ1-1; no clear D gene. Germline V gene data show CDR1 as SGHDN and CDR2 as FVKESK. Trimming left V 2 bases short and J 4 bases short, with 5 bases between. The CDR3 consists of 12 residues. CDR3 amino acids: CASSQIRTEAFF. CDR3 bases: TGTGCCAGCAGCCAAATTCGCACTGAAGCTTTCTTT.

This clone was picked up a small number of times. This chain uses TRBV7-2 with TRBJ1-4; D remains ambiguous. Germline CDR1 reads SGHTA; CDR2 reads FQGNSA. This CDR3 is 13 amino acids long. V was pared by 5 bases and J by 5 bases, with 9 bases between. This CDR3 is CASSPGGNEKLFF. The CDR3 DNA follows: TGTGCCAGCAGCCCCGGAGGAAATGAAAAACTGTTTTTT.

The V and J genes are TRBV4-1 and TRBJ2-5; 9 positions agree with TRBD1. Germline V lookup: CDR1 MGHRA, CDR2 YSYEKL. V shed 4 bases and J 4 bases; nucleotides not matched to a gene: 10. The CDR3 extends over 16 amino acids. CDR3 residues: CASSLETGGTRETQYF. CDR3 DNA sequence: TGCGCCAGCAGCCTGGAGACAGGGGGGACGAGAGAGACCCAGTACTTC.

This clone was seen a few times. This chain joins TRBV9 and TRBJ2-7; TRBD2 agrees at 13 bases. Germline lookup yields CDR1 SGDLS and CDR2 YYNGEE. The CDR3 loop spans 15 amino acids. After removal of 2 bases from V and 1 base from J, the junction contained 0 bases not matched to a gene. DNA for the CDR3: TGTGCCAGCAGCGTGGGACTAGCGGGATCCTACGAGCAGTACTTC. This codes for CASSVGLAGSYEQYF.

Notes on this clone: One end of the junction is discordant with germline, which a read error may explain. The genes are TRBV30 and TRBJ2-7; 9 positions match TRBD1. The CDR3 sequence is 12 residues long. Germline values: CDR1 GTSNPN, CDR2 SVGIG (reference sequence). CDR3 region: CAWIATGGFSHF. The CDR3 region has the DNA TGTGCCTGGATCGCGACAGGGGGTTTTTCTCACTTC.

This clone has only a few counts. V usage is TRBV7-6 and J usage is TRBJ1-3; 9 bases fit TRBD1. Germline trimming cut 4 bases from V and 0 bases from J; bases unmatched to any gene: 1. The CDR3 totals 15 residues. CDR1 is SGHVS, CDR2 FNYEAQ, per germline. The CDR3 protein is CASSWTGDSGNTIYF. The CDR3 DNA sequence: TGTGCCAGCAGCTGGACAGGGGACTCTGGAAACACCATATATTTT.

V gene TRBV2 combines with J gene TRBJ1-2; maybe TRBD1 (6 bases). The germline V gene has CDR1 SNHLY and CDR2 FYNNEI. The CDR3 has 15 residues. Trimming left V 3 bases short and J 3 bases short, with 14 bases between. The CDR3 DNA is TGTGCCAGCAGTGAGGTCCCCAGGGGAGACTATGGCTACACCTTC. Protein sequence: CASSEVPRGDYGYTF. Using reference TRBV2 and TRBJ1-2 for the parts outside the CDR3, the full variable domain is EPEVTQTPSHQVTQMGQEVILRCVPISNHLYFYWYRQILGQKVEFLVSFYNNEISEKSEIFDDQFSVERPDGSNFTLKIRSTKLEDSAMYFCASSEVPRGDYGYTFGSGTRLTVV.

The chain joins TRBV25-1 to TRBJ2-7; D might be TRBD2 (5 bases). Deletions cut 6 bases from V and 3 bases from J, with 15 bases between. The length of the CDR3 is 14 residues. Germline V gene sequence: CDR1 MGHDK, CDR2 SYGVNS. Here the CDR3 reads CASRPPLAGYEQYF. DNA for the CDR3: TGTGCCAGCAGACCCCCCCTAGCAGGCTACGAGCAGTACTTC.

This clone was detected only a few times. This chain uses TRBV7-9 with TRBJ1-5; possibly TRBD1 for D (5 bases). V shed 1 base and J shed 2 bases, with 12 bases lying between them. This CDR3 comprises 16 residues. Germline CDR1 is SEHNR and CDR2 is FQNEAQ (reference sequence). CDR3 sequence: CASSLGSPTGNQPQHF. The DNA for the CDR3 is TGTGCCAGCAGCTTAGGGAGTCCGACAGGCAATCAGCCCCAGCATTTT.

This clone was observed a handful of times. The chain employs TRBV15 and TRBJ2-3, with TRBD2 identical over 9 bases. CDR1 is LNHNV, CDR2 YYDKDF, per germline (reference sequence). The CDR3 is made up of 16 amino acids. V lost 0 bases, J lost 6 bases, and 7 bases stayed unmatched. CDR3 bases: TGTGCCACCAGCAGAGAGGGCGGGAGGGCCGGGGATACGCAGTATTTT. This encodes CATSREGGRAGDTQYF.

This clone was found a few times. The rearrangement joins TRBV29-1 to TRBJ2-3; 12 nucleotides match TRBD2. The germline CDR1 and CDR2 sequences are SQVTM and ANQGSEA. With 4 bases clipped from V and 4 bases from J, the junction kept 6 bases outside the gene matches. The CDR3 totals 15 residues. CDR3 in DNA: TGCAGCGTTGGATTTGGGACTAGCGGGCCAGATACGCAGTATTTT. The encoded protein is CSVGFGTSGPDTQYF.

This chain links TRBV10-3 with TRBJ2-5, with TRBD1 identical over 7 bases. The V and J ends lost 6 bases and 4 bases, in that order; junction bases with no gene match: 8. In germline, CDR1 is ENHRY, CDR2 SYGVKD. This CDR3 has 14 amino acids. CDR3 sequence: CAIRIDRAGETQYF. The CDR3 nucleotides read TGTGCCATCAGAATCGACAGGGCGGGAGAGACCCAGTACTTC.

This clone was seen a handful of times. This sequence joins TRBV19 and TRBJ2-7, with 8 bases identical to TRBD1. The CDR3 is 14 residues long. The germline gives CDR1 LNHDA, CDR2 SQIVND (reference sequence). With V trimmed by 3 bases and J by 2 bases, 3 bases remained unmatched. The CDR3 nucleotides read TGTGCCAGTAGTATCGACAGGGGCACCTACGAGCAGTACTTC. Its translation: CASSIDRGTYEQYF. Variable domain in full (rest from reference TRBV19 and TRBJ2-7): DGGITQSPKYLFRKEGQNVTLSCEQNLNHDAMYWYRQDPGQGLRLIYYSQIVNDFQKGDIAEGYSVSREKKESFPLTVTSAQKNPTAFYLCASSIDRGTYEQYFGPGTRLTVT.

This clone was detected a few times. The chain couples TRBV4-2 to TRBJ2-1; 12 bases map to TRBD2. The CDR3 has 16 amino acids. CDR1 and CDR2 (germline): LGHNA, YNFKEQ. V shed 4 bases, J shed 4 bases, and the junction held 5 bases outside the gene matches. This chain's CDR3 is CASSPKGLAGYNEQFF. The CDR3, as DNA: TGTGCCAGCAGCCCGAAGGGACTAGCGGGTTACAATGAGCAGTTCTTC.

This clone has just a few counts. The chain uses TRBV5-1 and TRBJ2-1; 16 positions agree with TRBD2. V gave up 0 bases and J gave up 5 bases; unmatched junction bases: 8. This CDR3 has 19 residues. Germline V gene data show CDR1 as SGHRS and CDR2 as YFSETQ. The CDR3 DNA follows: TGCGCCAGCAGCTTGGCCGAGGGACTAGCGGGGGGGGACGACAATGAGCAGTTCTTC. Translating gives CASSLAEGLAGGDDNEQFF.

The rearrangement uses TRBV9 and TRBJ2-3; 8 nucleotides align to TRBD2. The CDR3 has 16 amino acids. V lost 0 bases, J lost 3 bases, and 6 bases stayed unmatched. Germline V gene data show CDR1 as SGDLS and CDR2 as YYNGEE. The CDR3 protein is CASSVALSGGTDTQYF. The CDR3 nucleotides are TGTGCCAGCAGCGTAGCTCTGTCGGGAGGGACAGATACGCAGTATTTT.